This T cell receptor (beta chain) was captured by sequencing in a study of cytomegalovirus exposure and HLA in healthy donors. Background on the study: Some 85 million unique TCRs, all from HLA-typed donors, were included in an early release of the data. Study-level results: In an earlier analysis, productive rearrangement rates for most beta V segments clustered near 87% or 30%. Later analysis identified a missense DCLRE1C variant that was linked to TCR beta V- and J-gene trimming.

The germline V and J ends were trimmed by 11 bases and 2 bases, with 12 bases remaining between them. Per germline, CDR1 SEHNR and CDR2 FQNEAQ (reference sequence). This CDR3 comprises 12 residues. The PCR had 60 Vbeta and 13 Jbeta primers. TCRdb keeps only in-frame clones here, not all; method: immunoSEQ multiplex PCR. The data show around 100,000 clones, roughly 80% seen once. Of note for this clone: Its antigen remains unknown.

In nominal health when sampled, donors likely had unrecorded immune exposures nonetheless. The sequencing sample was made of PBMCs. The origin of this receptor is a woman between 25 and 40 years old in good health and CMV-seropositive. This chain joins TRBV7-9 and TRBJ1-1; D is undetermined. CDR3 sequence reads: CAAKVSNTEAFF. The CDR3 DNA sequence: TGTGCCGCTAAAGTGTCCAACACTGAAGCTTTCTTT. Together with reference TRBV7-9 and TRBJ1-1, the CDR3 gives the full variable domain: DTGVSQNPRHKITKRGQNVTFRCDPISEHNRLYWYRQTLGQGPEFLTYFQNEAQLEKSRLLSDRFSAERPKGSFSTLEIQRTEQGDSAMYLCAAKVSNTEAFFGQGTRLTVV.